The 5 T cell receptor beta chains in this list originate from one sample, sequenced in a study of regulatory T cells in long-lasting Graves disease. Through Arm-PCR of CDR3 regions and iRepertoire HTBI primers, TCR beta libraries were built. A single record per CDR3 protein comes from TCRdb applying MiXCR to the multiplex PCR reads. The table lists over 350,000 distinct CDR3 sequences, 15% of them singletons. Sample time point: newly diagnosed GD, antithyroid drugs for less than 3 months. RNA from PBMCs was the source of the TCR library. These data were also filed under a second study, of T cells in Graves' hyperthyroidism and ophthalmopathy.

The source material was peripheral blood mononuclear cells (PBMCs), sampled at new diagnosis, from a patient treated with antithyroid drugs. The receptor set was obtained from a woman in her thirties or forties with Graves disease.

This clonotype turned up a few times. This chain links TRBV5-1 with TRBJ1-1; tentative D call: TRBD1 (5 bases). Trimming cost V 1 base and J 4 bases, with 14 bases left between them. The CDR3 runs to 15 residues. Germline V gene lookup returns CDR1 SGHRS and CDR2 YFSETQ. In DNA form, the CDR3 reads TGCGCCAGCAGCTTGTGGGTTGCTGGGGGCACTGAAGCTTTCTTT. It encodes CASSLWVAGGTEAFF.

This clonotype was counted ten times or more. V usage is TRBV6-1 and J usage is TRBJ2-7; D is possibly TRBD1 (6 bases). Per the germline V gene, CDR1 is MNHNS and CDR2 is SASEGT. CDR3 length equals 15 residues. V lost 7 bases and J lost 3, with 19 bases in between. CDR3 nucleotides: TGTGCCAGCAAATACCTCGGACAGCTGGACTACGAGCAGTACTTC. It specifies CASKYLGQLDYEQYF.

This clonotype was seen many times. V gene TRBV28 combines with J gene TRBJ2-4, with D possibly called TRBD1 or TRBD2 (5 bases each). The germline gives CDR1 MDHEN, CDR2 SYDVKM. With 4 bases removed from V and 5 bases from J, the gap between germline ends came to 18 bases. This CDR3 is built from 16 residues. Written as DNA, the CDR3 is TGTGCCAGCAGTTATACCGGGACCACCACAGAAAACATTCAGTACTTC. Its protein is CASSYTGTTTENIQYF.

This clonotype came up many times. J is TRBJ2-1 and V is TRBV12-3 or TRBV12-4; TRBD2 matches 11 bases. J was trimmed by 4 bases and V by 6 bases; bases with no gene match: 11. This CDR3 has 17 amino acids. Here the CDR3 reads CASSQTVRTSGYNEQFF. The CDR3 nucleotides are TGTGCCAGCAGCCAAACGGTCCGGACTAGCGGGTACAATGAGCAGTTCTTC.

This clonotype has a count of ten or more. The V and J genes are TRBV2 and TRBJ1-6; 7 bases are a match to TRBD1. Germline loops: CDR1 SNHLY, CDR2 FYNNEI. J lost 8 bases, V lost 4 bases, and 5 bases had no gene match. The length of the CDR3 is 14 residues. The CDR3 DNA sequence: TGTGCCAGCAGTGGACAGGGTTTCGATTCACCCCTCCACTTT. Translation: CASSGQGFDSPLHF.